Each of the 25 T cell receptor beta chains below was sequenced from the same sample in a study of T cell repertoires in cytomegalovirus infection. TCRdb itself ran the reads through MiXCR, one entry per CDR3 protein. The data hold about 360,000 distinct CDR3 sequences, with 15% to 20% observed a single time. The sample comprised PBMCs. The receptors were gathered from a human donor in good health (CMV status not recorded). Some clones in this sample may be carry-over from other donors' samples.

The CDR3 loop reads CSARGSAIEAFF. The CDR3 DNA reads TGCAGTGCTAGAGGCAGCGCCATTGAAGCTTTCTTT. The rearrangement joins TRBV20-1 to TRBJ1-1; no clear D. Trimming pared 1 base from V and 7 bases from J, leaving 10 bases between. Germline lookup yields CDR1 DFQATT and CDR2 SNEGSKA (reference sequence). CDR3 length: 12 amino acids.

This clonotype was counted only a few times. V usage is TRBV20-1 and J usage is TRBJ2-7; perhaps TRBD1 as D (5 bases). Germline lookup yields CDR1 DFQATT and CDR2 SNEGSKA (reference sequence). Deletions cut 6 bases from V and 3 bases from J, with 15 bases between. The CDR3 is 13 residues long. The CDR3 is CSAGLAGNYEQYF. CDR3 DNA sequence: TGCAGTGCAGGGCTTGCAGGGAACTACGAGCAGTACTTC.

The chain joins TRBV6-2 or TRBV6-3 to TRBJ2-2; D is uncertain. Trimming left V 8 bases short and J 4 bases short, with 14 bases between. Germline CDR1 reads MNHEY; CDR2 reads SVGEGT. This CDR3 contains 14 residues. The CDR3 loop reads CASADSRGTGELFF. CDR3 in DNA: TGTGCCAGCGCAGACTCCCGTGGCACCGGGGAGCTGTTTTTT.

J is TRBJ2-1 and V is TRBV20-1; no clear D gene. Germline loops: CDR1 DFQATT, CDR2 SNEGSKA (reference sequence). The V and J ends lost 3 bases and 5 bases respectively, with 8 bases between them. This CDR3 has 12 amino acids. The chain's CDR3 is CSARGNDNEQFF. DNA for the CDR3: TGCAGTGCTAGGGGGAACGACAATGAGCAGTTCTTC.

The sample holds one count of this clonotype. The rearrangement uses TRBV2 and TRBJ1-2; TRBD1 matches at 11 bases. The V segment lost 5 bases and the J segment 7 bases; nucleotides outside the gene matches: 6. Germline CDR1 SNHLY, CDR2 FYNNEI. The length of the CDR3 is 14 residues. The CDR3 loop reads CASSPTGTGGGYTF. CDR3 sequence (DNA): TGTGCCAGCAGTCCAACCGGGACAGGGGGTGGCTACACCTTC.

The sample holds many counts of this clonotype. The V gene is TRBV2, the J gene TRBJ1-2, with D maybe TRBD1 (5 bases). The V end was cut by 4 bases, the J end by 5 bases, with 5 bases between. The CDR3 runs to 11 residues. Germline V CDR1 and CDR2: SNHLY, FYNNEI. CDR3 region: CASSGGYGYTF. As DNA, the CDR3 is TGTGCCAGCAGTGGGGGGTATGGCTACACCTTC.

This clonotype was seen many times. CDR3 sequence reads: CASSLGSHSYEQYF. DNA of the CDR3: TGTGCCAGCAGCTTGGGGTCTCACTCCTACGAGCAGTACTTC. The chain carries TRBV5-4 and TRBJ2-7; no clear D. The CDR3 extends over 14 amino acids. Trimming took off 0 bases at V and 0 bases at J, with 7 bases between the two ends. Germline V gene data show CDR1 as SGHNT and CDR2 as YYREEE (reference sequence).

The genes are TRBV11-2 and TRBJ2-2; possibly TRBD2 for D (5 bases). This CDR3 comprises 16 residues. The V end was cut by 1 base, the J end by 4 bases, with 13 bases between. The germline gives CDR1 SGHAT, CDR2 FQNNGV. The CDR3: CASSLVRGPITGELFF. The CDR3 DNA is TGTGCCAGCAGCTTAGTCCGAGGGCCTATCACCGGGGAGCTGTTTTTT.

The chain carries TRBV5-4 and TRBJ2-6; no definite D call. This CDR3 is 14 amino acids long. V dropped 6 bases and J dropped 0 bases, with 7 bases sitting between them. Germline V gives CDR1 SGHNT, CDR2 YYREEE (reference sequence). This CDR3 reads CASTRTSGANVLTF. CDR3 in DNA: TGTGCCAGCACCAGGACCTCTGGGGCCAACGTCCTGACTTTC.

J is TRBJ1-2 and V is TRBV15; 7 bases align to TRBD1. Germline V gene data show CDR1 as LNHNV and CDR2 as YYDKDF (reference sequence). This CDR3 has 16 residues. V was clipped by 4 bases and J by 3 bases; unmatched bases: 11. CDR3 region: CATSTTTRQGDYGYTF. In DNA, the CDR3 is TGTGCCACCAGCACGACGACGCGACAGGGAGACTATGGCTACACCTTC.

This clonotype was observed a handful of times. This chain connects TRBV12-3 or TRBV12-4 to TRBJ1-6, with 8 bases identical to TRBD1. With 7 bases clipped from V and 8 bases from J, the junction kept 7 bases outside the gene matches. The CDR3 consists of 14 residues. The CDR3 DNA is TGTGCCAGCACCAATCAGGGGGCTGATTCACCCCTCCACTTT. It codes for CASTNQGADSPLHF.

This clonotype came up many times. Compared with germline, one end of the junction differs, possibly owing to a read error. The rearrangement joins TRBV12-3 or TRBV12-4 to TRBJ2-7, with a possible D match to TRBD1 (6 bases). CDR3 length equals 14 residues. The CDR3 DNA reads TGTGCCAGCAGTTCCCCCGGGACATCCTACGTGCAGTACTTC. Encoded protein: CASSSPGTSYVQYF.

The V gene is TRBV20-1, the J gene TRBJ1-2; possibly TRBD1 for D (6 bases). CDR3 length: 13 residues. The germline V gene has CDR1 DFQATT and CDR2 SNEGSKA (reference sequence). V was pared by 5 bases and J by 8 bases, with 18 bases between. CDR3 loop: CSAPGVGRSGYTF. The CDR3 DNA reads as TGCAGTGCTCCAGGGGTCGGGAGGAGCGGCTACACCTTC.

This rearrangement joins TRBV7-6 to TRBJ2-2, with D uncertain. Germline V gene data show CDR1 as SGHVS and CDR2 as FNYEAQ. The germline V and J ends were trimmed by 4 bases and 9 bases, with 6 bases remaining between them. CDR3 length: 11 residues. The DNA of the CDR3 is TGTGCCAGCAGCTCTAAGTGGGAGCTGTTTTTT. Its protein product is CASSSKWELFF.

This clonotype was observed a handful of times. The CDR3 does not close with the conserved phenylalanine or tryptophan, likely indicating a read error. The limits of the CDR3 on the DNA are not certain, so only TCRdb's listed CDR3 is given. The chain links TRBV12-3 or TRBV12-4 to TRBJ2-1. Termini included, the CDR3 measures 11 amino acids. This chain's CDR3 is CASSLASVLRV.

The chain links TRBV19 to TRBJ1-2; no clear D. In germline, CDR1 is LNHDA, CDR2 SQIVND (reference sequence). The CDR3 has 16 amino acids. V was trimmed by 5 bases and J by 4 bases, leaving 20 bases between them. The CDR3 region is CASSPTTAPPPYGYTF. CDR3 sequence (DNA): TGTGCCAGTAGTCCGACGACCGCCCCGCCCCCCTATGGCTACACCTTC. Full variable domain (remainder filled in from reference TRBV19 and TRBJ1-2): DGGITQSPKYLFRKEGQNVTLSCEQNLNHDAMYWYRQDPGQGLRLIYYSQIVNDFQKGDIAEGYSVSREKKESFPLTVTSAQKNPTAFYLCASSPTTAPPPYGYTFGSGTRLTVV.

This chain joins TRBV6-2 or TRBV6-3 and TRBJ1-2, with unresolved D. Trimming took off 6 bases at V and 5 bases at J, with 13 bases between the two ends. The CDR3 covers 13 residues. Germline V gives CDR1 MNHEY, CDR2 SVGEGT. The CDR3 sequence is CASSRTAQYGYTF. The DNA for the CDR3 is TGTGCCAGCAGCCGGACGGCCCAATATGGCTACACCTTC.

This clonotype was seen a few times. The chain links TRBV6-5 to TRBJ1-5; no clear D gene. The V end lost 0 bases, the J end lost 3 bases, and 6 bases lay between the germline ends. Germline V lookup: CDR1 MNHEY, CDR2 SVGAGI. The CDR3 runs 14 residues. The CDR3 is CASSYSRDNQPQHF. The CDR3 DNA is TGTGCCAGCAGTTACTCAAGGGACAATCAGCCCCAGCATTTT.

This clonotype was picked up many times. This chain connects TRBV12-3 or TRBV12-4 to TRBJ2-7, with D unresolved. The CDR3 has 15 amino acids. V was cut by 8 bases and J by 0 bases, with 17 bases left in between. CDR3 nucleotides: TGTGCCAGCGGACGGATCTTAGGACCCTCCTACGAGCAGTACTTC. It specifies CASGRILGPSYEQYF.

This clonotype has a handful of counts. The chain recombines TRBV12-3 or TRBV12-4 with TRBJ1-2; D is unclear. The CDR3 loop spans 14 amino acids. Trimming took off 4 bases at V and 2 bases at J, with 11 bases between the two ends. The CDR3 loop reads CASSSRAQNYGYTF. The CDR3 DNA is TGTGCCAGCAGTTCCCGGGCTCAGAACTATGGCTACACCTTC.

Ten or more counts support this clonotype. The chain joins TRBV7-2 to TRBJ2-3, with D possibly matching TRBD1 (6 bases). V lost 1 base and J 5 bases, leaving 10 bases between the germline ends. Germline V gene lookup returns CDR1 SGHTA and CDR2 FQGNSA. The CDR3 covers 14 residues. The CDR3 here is CASSLDRAGDTQYF. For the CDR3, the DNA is TGTGCCAGCAGCTTAGACAGGGCGGGAGATACGCAGTATTTT.

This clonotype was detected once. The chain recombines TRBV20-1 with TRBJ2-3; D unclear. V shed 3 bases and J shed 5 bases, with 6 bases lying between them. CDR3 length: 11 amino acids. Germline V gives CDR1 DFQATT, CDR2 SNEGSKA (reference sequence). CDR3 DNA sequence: TGCAGTGCTAGGGACCTAGATACGCAGTATTTT. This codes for CSARDLDTQYF.

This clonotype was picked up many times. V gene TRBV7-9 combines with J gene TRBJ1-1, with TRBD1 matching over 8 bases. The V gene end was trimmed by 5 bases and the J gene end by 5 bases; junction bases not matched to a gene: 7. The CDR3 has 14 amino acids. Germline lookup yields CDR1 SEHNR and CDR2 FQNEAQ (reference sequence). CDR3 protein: CASSADRAGTEAFF. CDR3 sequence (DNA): TGTGCCAGCAGCGCGGACAGGGCGGGGACTGAAGCTTTCTTT.

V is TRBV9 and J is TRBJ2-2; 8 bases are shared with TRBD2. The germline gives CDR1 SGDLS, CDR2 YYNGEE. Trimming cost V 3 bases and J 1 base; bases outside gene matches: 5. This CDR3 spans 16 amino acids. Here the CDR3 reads CASSGSGRRNTGELFF. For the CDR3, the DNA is TGTGCCAGCAGCGGAAGCGGGAGAAGGAACACCGGGGAGCTGTTTTTT.

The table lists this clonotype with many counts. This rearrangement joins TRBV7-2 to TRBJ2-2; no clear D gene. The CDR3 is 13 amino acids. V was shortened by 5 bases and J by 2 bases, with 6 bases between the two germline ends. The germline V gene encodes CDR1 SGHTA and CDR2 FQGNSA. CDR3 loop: CASSPRNTGELFF. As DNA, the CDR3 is TGTGCCAGCAGCCCACGAAACACCGGGGAGCTGTTTTTT. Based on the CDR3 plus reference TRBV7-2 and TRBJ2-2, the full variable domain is GAGVSQSPSNKVTEKGKDVELRCDPISGHTALYWYRQSLGQGLEFLIYFQGNSAPDKSGLPSDRFSAERTGGSVSTLTIQRTQQEDSAVYLCASSPRNTGELFFGEGSRLTVL.